This T cell receptor beta chain appears in the sequencing data of a study of lymphopenia after photon versus proton radiotherapy. The V and J ends lost 3 bases and 4 bases, in that order; junction bases with no gene match: 3. Germline lookup yields CDR1 MNHNS and CDR2 SASEGT. CDR3 size: 15 residues. Clones were sequenced by immunoSEQ multiplex PCR, and TCRdb holds only the in-frame ones, with some missing. The sample holds 25,000 to 30,000 clones, about 86% seen once. The chain links TRBV6-1 to TRBJ1-3; 10 nucleotides match TRBD1. Source: peripheral blood, taken from a patient treated with proton-based radiotherapy. The origin of this receptor is a woman aged 55-70 years with cholangiocarcinoma. Some clones in this sample may be carry-over from other donors' samples. The CDR3 sequence is CASSEPGQGGNTIYF. The CDR3 bases are TGTGCCAGCAGTGAGCCGGGACAGGGGGGAAACACCATATATTTT.